This T cell receptor beta chain was identified in a study of cytomegalovirus exposure and HLA in healthy donors (dated 2017 in TCRdb). In the study overall: An earlier analysis of 587 of the donors reported 250 to 350 Gb of sequence data and more than 90 million unique TCR beta sequences from around 200 million T cells. Rather than drawing on any new phenotypic data, the later analysis identified candidate immune exposures from TCR beta sequences and the way those sequences occurred across donors. Genome-wide SNP genotypes for about 55% of the roughly 670 donors were used in a later genetic analysis, which treated that subset as a discovery cohort. Because of strong linkage in the cohort, 4 to 6 DR-DQ haplotypes were treated as single units for association and clustering. Along with the roughly 670-subject first cohort, a separate validation cohort of over 90 different subjects was used. In an earlier analysis of around 540 of the donors, high-throughput TCR beta sequencing was used to judge whether each TCR beta V gene segment behaved as functional or pseudogenic. To study patterns of TCR occurrence, a later analysis re-analyzed previously published TCR beta repertoires from several hundred donors and added high-resolution HLA genotyping. Of the 350 to 400 genotyped donors, about 80% fell in the genetic ancestry cluster associated with self-reported Caucasian donors. Donor age, sex, ethnicity and CMV serostatus were compiled together with the repertoire data. The study was designed to test whether signatures of past pathogen exposure could be identified by cataloging public T cell receptors. HLA typing covered class I and class II loci at four-digit resolution. Typing coverage varied by locus: about 620-630 donors for A, B, C, DRB1 and DQB1; roughly 500 for DQA1; over 600 for DPA1; 450 to 480 for DPB1. The study used immunosequencing to profile the T cell repertoires of 666 subjects and linked those repertoires to cytomegalovirus serostatus. Approximately 300 gigabases of sequencing data and roughly 80 million unique TCR sequences made up an early release that covered 500 to 650 HLA-typed donors. High-throughput TCR immunosequencing, statistical association of individual TCRs with disease status, and machine learning were combined to predict cytomegalovirus infection status. Among about 410 genotyped donors of the cohort, an average of roughly 230,000 unique TCR beta nucleotide sequences was sequenced per donor, of which approximately 18% were non-productive. Every repertoire in the discovery cohort had been generated on one and the same sequencing platform.

The cohort consisted of 650 to 850 healthy bone marrow donors. At the time of sampling, every cohort member was nominally healthy, though immune exposures that went unrecorded were likely present. The donor tested CMV seronegative, placing the donor among the 350 or so seronegative members of the cohort. Each donor provided a peripheral blood sample, and peripheral blood mononuclear cells were used for TCR beta sequencing. The Qiagen DNeasy Blood Extraction Kit was used to extract genomic DNA from the blood cell samples. Study-wide conclusions, independent of this receptor: The authors suggested that the approach could potentially be extended to other disease states and immunological phenotypes. The only immune exposure information available for the cohort was CMV serostatus. Because HLA typing was unavailable for some donors at each locus, only the typed subset was used in association tests. Linkage disequilibrium might explain the correlated functional status among segregating V segments, but an unknown experimental factor could not be ruled out. The earlier analysis of 587 of the donors excluded approximately 17 rarely observed V segments, including chromosome 9 orphons, because counts were too low. Strong co-occurrence of HLA alleles, especially DR and DQ, made assigning TCR associations to individual alleles difficult. The presence/absence analyses assumed that sequencing depth was roughly uniform across donors, and that assumption may not be true. In a later genetic analysis, a missense DCLRE1C variant was associated with V-gene and J-gene trimming of TCR beta chains, and the association was replicated in an independent cohort. The sequencing pipeline was judged likely to have produced a cluster of highly shared sequence variants as a technical artifact. Compared with the roughly 720-donor mean, donors in an Asian-associated ancestry cluster had fewer N-insertions in productive TCRs, according to a later genetic analysis. A later analysis found that most CMV-associated TCR beta chains appeared HLA-restricted, with HLA associations seemingly driven largely by CMV exposure. The classifier was reported to diagnose cytomegalovirus status with high specificity and sensitivity in both the original cohort and the validation cohort. A later analysis found that TCR association rates varied across HLA loci, with DRB1 alleles showing the most associated TCRs and HLA-C alleles the fewest. The 87-base-pair reads could not distinguish some IMGT-functional V segments, including TRBV6-2 and TRBV6-3, so those segments were excluded. In a later analysis, HLA-associated TCR beta chains showed more clonal expansion and lower generation probabilities than non-associated chains that were equally common. Most TCR sequences were seen in very few donors, while some public TCRs were found in many individuals. According to a later analysis, parvovirus B19, influenza, CMV and Epstein-Barr virus appeared linked to several top co-occurrence clusters. In this cohort, only TCR beta chains were sequenced, and detectable features were limited by the absence of alpha or paired-chain data. A further reported finding was that TCR beta sequences accurately predicted the HLA-A and HLA-B alleles for most subjects in the first cohort. In a later analysis, 15,000 to 20,000 TCR beta sequences were associated with specific HLA alleles at a false discovery rate of 0.05. In an earlier analysis of about 600 of the donors, most TCR beta V segments appeared in productive rearrangements about 87% or about 30% of the time, broadly matching IMGT annotations. In vitro tests confirmed that three of the cytomegalovirus-associated TCR beta chains recognize cytomegalovirus antigens. A total of 150 or so TCR beta chains were listed by the study as associated with cytomegalovirus.

Via the germline V gene (reference sequence), CDR1 is MNHEY and CDR2 SMNVEV. The CDR3, cysteine through phenylalanine, is 17 amino acids long. The only DNA kept is the CDR3, 51 bases in frame from the first base. V and J are truncated by 0 bases and 5 bases respectively, leaving an intervening sequence of 17 bases. As regards this clone: There is no known antigen for this receptor. Base quality data are lacking; no much larger clone is found one base away.

The library came from the immunoSEQ multiplex PCR assay. For the multiplex PCR, a mixture combining 60 forward primers for TCR Vbeta segments and 13 reverse primers for TCR Jbeta segments was used. The CDR3 region of rearranged TCR beta genes was amplified from genomic DNA with a multiplex PCR assay. The amplified TCR beta libraries were sequenced on the Illumina HiSeq System as 87-base-pair reads. The study's own analysis went as follows. A later analysis tallied 70 million to 100 million unique TCR beta chains across the 660 or so repertoires, and approximately 12 million of those chains were shared by two or more donors. A nearest-neighbor algorithm error-corrected the raw reads and collapsed the reads into unique sequences, merging closely related sequences to remove PCR and sequencing errors. Alignment of CDR3 sequences to IMGT reference sequences was used to assign V, D and J gene segments. For a sequence to be retained, at least a six-nucleotide match to both a V gene segment and a J gene segment was required. Rearrangements were classified as productive when the CDR3 lacked stop codons and remained in frame with V and J, and all other rearrangements were classified as non-productive. CDR3 was defined according to IMGT convention as the region running from the second conserved V-encoded cysteine to the conserved J-encoded phenylalanine. The earlier analysis of 587 of the donors excluded any sequence lacking an unambiguous match to a single V gene segment. In an earlier analysis of approximately 590 of the donors, a V segment was called functional when productive rearrangements were above 56.7%, and segregating when the standard deviation between donors exceeded 5%. A statistical classification framework was built for diagnosing cytomegalovirus status from the catalog of TCR beta chain sequences. V and J gene assignment, in a later analysis, came from comparing TCR nucleotide sequences with IMGT/GENE-DB human TR gene sequences. In a later analysis, CDR3 sequences and most-parsimonious VDJ recombination scenarios were assigned using the TCRdist pipeline. In a later analysis, each TCR beta chain was defined by its CDR3 amino acid sequence together with its V-gene family, and reads without a unique V-gene family were excluded. As a way to deal with suspected cross-contamination and a sequencing artifact, a later analysis dropped roughly 600 nucleotide sequences that were highly shared and had low generation probability. In a later analysis, a clonal expansion index was calculated for each public chain from normalized within-repertoire ranks of inferred template counts. In a later analysis, generation probabilities were computed with a VDJ recombination model fitted to out-of-frame rearrangements, and the resulting probabilities were checked against IGoR. Hypergeometric tests were used in a later analysis to score TCR-TCR, TCR-HLA and TCR-CMV co-occurrence, with a repertoire-size bias correction applied to the TCR pairs. In a later analysis, false discovery rates were estimated by permuting HLA or CMV assignments 20 times. A later analysis grouped co-occurring TCRs with DBSCAN, adding TCRdist sequence similarity when clustering within HLA-allele-positive subsets. Repertoires with fewer than 30,000 or more than 120,000 public chains were left out of co-occurrence clustering, as were a handful of repertoires with anomalous nucleotide sharing. In TCRdb, the immuneACCESS table is reduced to in-frame sequences with V and J assigned. These tables do not hold every clone; where another copy was compared, an unresolved V gene accounts for under half, and the others remain unexplained. That table gives V, J and clone size, and the DNA gave D and trimming. This sample gives a few hundred thousand clones in total; roughly 89% of them show up just once. Clones ranked in the top ten supply roughly 2% of the sample.

The TCR comes from a woman younger than 30 in good health and CMV-seronegative. The sample comprised PBMCs. This chain joins TRBV27 to TRBJ2-1; a tentative D call is TRBD2 (7 bases match). In nucleotide form, the sequence is TGTGCCAGCAGTTTATCGGCGGAGGGGGGGCCGCACAATGAGCAGTTCTTC. It encodes CASSLSAEGGPHNEQFF.